The 7 T cell receptor beta chains in this list originate from one sample, sequenced in a study of identical twins. TCRdb reprocessed the 5' RACE reads via MiXCR and lists one record per CDR3 protein. The sample carries 690,000 or so distinct CDR3 sequences, 6.1% recorded once. The sequenced sample was naive T cells sorted from blood. These TCRs come from a man between 18 and 29 years old in good health.

The sample holds a few counts of this clonotype. The chain has TRBV14 and TRBJ2-6; D ambiguous. The germline gives CDR1 SGHDN, CDR2 FVKESK. The CDR3 has 14 amino acids. The germline V and J ends were trimmed by 9 bases and 4 bases, with 13 bases remaining between them. The CDR3 DNA reads as TGTGCCAGTGCTTCCCCGAGCGGGGCCAACGTCCTGACTTTC. Protein sequence: CASASPSGANVLTF.

The chain is built from TRBV11-3 and TRBJ2-1, with 7 bases aligning to TRBD2. The length of the CDR3 is 15 residues. Germline values: CDR1 SGHNT, CDR2 YENEEA. The V gene end was trimmed by 2 bases and the J gene end by 0 bases; junction bases not matched to a gene: 1. CDR3 region: CASSLKRGSYNEQFF. The CDR3 nucleotides are TGTGCCAGCAGCTTAAAGCGGGGCTCCTACAATGAGCAGTTCTTC.

The chain joins TRBV3-1 to TRBJ2-1; the D call may be TRBD1 or TRBD2 (5 bases each). The germline V and J ends were trimmed by 5 bases and 0 bases, with 11 bases remaining between them. The CDR3 is 15 amino acids. Germline CDR1 is LGHDT and CDR2 is YNNKEL (reference sequence). CDR3: CASSTPGTSYNEQFF. The CDR3, as DNA: TGTGCCAGCAGCACCCCCGGGACCTCCTACAATGAGCAGTTCTTC.

This clonotype came up a few times. The rearrangement links TRBV30 to TRBJ1-2; D ambiguous. Trimming left V 0 bases short and J 6 bases short, with 5 bases between. CDR3 length equals 11 residues. Germline values: CDR1 GTSNPN, CDR2 SVGIG (reference sequence). For the CDR3, the DNA is TGTGCCTGGAGTGTACTTAATGGCTACACCTTC. Amino acids: CAWSVLNGYTF.

This chain uses TRBV29-1 with TRBJ2-5; TRBD1 aligns across 9 bases. V lost 6 bases to trimming and J lost 5 bases; unmatched junction nucleotides: 4. Per germline, CDR1 SQVTM and CDR2 ANQGSEA. The CDR3 totals 12 residues. CDR3 residues: CSVGQGSETQYF. The CDR3 DNA reads as TGCAGCGTGGGACAGGGCAGCGAGACCCAGTACTTC.

This clonotype has just a few counts. The chain has TRBV25-1 and TRBJ1-5, with 7 positions matching TRBD1. V trimming: 4 bases; J trimming: 3 bases; junction bases outside the gene matches: 3. The CDR3 runs 14 residues. Germline CDR1 MGHDK, CDR2 SYGVNS. The CDR3 reads CASSGGQFNQPQHF. The CDR3 nucleotides are TGTGCCAGCAGTGGGGGACAGTTCAATCAGCCCCAGCATTTT.

This chain joins TRBV29-1 and TRBJ2-7; D remains ambiguous. The CDR3 consists of 11 residues. Looked up from germline, CDR1 is SQVTM and CDR2 is ANQGSEA. V dropped 4 bases and J dropped 6 bases, with 10 bases sitting between them. CDR3 residues: CSVAVPGEQYV. The CDR3 DNA follows: TGCAGCGTTGCGGTGCCGGGCGAGCAGTACGTC.